Presented here are 8 T cell receptor beta chains from one specimen sequenced in a study of radiotherapy plus CTLA-4 blockade in lung cancer. Sequencing was performed with immunoSEQ multiplex PCR; in TCRdb, only in-frame clones are kept and a portion is missing. The data show 30,000 to 40,000 clones, around 75% seen once. The sequencing here drew on peripheral blood, taken from a patient treated with radiotherapy plus ipilimumab. The receptors derive from a human donor with non-small cell lung cancer that progressed on radiotherapy plus ipilimumab.

The chain employs TRBV28 and TRBJ2-7; a weak D match, TRBD1 (6 bases). CDR3 size: 13 residues. CDR1 and CDR2 (germline): MDHEN, SYDVKM. Trimming took off 7 bases at V and 12 bases at J, with 22 bases between the two ends. This CDR3 is CASTTPGQPSSYF. The DNA of the CDR3 is TGTGCCAGCACCACTCCTGGACAGCCTTCATCGTACTTC.

V gene TRBV19 combines with J gene TRBJ1-2; weak D call: TRBD1 (5 bases). Trimming cost V 5 bases and J 7 bases, with 11 bases left between them. This CDR3 is built from 12 residues. CDR1 is LNHDA and CDR2 is SQIVND in the germline V gene (reference sequence). The CDR3 here is CASSPQGGGYTF. CDR3 nucleotides: TGTGCCAGTAGTCCCCAGGGCGGTGGCTACACCTTC. Looking up the rest from reference TRBV19 and TRBJ1-2 gives the full variable domain: DGGITQSPKYLFRKEGQNVTLSCEQNLNHDAMYWYRQDPGQGLRLIYYSQIVNDFQKGDIAEGYSVSREKKESFPLTVTSAQKNPTAFYLCASSPQGGGYTFGSGTRLTVV.

This clone was detected a few times. The chain is built from TRBV9 and TRBJ2-7; the match to TRBD2 covers 10 bases. The trim removed 4 bases at V and 3 bases at J, leaving 7 bases unmatched. Germline V gene data show CDR1 as SGDLS and CDR2 as YYNGEE. This CDR3 spans 15 amino acids. CDR3 nucleotide sequence: TGTGCCAGCAGCCCTAGCACTAGCGGGATCTACGAGCAGTACTTC. Translated, it gives CASSPSTSGIYEQYF. Drawing the rest from reference TRBV9 and TRBJ2-7, the complete variable domain is DSGVTQTPKHLITATGQRVTLRCSPRSGDLSVYWYQQSLDQGLQFLIQYYNGEERAKGNILERFSAQQFPDLHSELNLSSLELGDSALYFCASSPSTSGIYEQYFGPGTRLTVT.

This chain links TRBV5-6 with TRBJ2-3; 10 positions agree with TRBD1. The germline V gene has CDR1 SGHDT and CDR2 YYEEEE. The CDR3 is 18 amino acids. V lost 4 bases to trimming and J lost 1 base; unmatched junction nucleotides: 12. The CDR3 bases are TGTGCCAGCAGCAATATGCTGGAGACAGGGGGCGGCACAGATACGCAGTATTTT. Its translation is CASSNMLETGGGTDTQYF.

This clone was counted a few times. The chain is built from TRBV7-2 and TRBJ2-4; TRBD2 matches 7 bases. With V trimmed by 1 base and J by 6 bases, 12 bases remained unmatched. The germline CDR1 and CDR2 sequences are SGHTA and FQGNSA. This CDR3 region has 17 residues. In DNA form, the CDR3 reads TGTGCCAGCAGCTTAGTCGGGGTTGGGAGCGGGGCAAACATTCAGTACTTC. Protein product: CASSLVGVGSGANIQYF.

The V call is TRBV6-6, the J call TRBJ1-1, with a tentative D call TRBD1 (5 bases). Trimming left V 3 bases short and J 6 bases short, with 14 bases between. The CDR3 sequence is 14 residues long. CDR1 is MNHNY, CDR2 SVGAGI, per germline (reference sequence). CDR3 loop: CASSYGGTVAEAFF. As DNA, the CDR3 is TGTGCCAGCAGTTATGGGGGTACGGTCGCTGAAGCTTTCTTT.

This chain connects TRBV4-1 to TRBJ2-1; TRBD2 matches 14 bases. V shed 3 bases and J 6 bases; nucleotides not matched to a gene: 7. The CDR3 is 17 amino acids. The germline V gene has CDR1 MGHRA and CDR2 YSYEKL. Written as DNA, the CDR3 is TGCGCCAGCAGCCACATGACTAGCGGGAGGGTGTCCAATGAGCAGTTCTTC. Translating it yields CASSHMTSGRVSNEQFF.

The rearrangement links TRBV7-9 to TRBJ1-2, with TRBD1 matching over 11 bases. This CDR3 comprises 14 residues. After removal of 4 bases from V and 7 bases from J, the junction contained 5 bases not matched to a gene. The germline CDR1 and CDR2 sequences are SEHNR and FQNEAQ (reference sequence). This chain's CDR3 is CASSSGQGVGGYTF. The DNA for the CDR3 is TGTGCCAGCAGCTCGGGACAGGGGGTCGGTGGCTACACCTTC.